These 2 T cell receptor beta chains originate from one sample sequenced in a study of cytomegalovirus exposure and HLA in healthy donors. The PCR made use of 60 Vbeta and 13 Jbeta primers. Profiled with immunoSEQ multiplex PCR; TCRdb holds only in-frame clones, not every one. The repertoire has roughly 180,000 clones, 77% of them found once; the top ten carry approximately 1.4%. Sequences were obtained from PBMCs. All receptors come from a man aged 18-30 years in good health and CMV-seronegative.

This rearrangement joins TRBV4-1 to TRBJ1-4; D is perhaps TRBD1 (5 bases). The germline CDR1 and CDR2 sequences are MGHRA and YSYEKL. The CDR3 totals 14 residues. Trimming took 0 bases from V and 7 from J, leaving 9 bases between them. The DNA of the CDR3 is TGCGCCAGCAGCCAAGATTTGCAGGGTGAAAAACTGTTTTTT. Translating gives CASSQDLQGEKLFF.

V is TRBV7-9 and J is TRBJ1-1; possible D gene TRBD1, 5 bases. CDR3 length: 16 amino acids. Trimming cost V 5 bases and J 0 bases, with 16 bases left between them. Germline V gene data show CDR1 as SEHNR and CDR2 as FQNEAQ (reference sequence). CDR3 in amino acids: CASSTGLGPMNTEAFF. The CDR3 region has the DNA TGTGCCAGCAGCACTGGGTTGGGGCCTATGAACACTGAAGCTTTCTTT.